This TCR beta chain appears in the sequencing data of a study of CD8 T cells in Susac syndrome (dated by TCRdb to the late 2010s). In terms of the full investigation: The study used repertoire sequencing to test whether antigen drove CD8+ T cell activation and differentiation in Susac syndrome. The clonality of the CD8+ T cell repertoire was compared across approximately 11 healthy donors, around 14 Susac syndrome patients and fewer than 16 multiple sclerosis patients. Overall study results and their limits: The TCR sequencing and HLA analysis was acknowledged to have included a relatively small number of individuals.

Peripheral blood CD8+ and CD4+ T cells from healthy donors, Susac syndrome patients and multiple sclerosis patients were profiled using high-throughput TCR beta sequencing. The multiple sclerosis controls were treatment-naive patients whose relapsing-remitting disease, either stable or active, fulfilled the revised McDonald criteria. Bulk CD8+ and CD4+ T cells were purified by magnetic negative isolation, whereas CD8+ TEMRA cells were enriched by FACS. Blood was collected in EDTA tubes and processed within 24 hours, with PBMCs isolated through density gradient centrifugation. PBMCs intended for TCR sequencing were cryopreserved in liquid nitrogen and thawed later in a water bath at 37 degrees C. A purity of at least 90% was achieved for sorted or isolated CD4+, CD8+ and CD8+ TEMRA cells. RNA was extracted using the RNeasy kit, and about 0.5 to 1 ug of the RNA was reverse transcribed with random hexamers. TCR beta CDR3 regions were amplified with the immunoSEQ multiplex PCR assay covering 54 Vbeta and 13 Jbeta segments. Bias from PCR amplification was corrected by using a synthetic template baseline for primer optimization and for computational correction. The paper's data handling went like this. Reads were annotated to V, D and J genes per IMGT and analyzed with immunoSEQ Analyzer, keeping only productive sequences. Clonality was calculated as one minus the Shannon entropy normalized by log2 of the number of productive unique sequences. For each patient and control, public and private clones were evaluated within the 100 most prevalent clones. A clone was defined as Susac-specific if it was absent from the healthy and MS cohorts, from about 1,100 published viral clones and from other ImmuneACCESS disease sequences. Through fastp at Q25 and MiXCR, TCRdb rebuilt clones from the public reads, retaining in-frame beta chains. A single entry per CDR3 protein holds the most common genes and DNA from its merged rows. TCRdb, rather than the study authors, made the V and J calls. This sample has some 300,000 distinct CDR3 sequences in its table, and about 89% of those were observed once. The ten largest clonotypes hold 0.18% of the sample.

The junction shows trimming of 2 bases on V and 4 bases on J, and the gene matches do not reach 15 bases of it. The CDR3 contains 18 residues, cysteine and phenylalanine counted. Of the read, only the CDR3 DNA is kept; its 54 bases are in frame from base 1. CDR1 and CDR2, per the germline V gene, are SGHRS and YFSETQ. A note on this clonotype: No antigen is known for it. Base qualities were left out, and no much larger clone turns up one base away.

Sequenced: CD8+ T cells from PBMCs. The rearrangement joined TRBV5-1 to TRBJ2-1; 7 middle bases align to TRBD2. The origin of this receptor is a human donor with multiple sclerosis. The CDR3 protein: CASSFYVFGEGFYNEQFF. Read as DNA, the sequence is TGCGCCAGCAGCTTCTACGTATTCGGGGAGGGATTTTACAATGAGCAGTTCTTC.